A single sample gave rise to the 3 T cell receptor beta chains below, sequenced in a study of cytomegalovirus exposure and HLA in healthy donors. This PCR relied on a set of 60 Vbeta primers and 13 Jbeta primers. Profiling relied on immunoSEQ multiplex PCR, and the TCRdb table lists in-frame clones only, not all of them. Of roughly 100,000 clones listed, around 75% are singletons. Sequenced input: PBMCs. These receptors all come from a man aged 40-50 years in good health and CMV-seronegative.

This clone came up once. This sequence joins TRBV29-1 and TRBJ1-4; D gene uncertain. V was shortened by 6 bases and J by 5 bases, with 16 bases between the two germline ends. The CDR3 has 14 residues. Germline CDR1 SQVTM, CDR2 ANQGSEA. CDR3 residues: CSVMRRNPNEKLFF. CDR3 DNA: TGCAGCGTGATGAGGCGTAATCCGAATGAAAAACTGTTTTTT.

The genes are TRBV5-1 and TRBJ2-3; D possibly corresponds to TRBD1 (6 bases). This CDR3 is built from 16 residues. With 6 bases removed from V and 3 bases from J, the gap between germline ends came to 20 bases. The germline V gene has CDR1 SGHRS and CDR2 YFSETQ. The CDR3 loop is CASTLYGAQGTDTQYF. The DNA for the CDR3 is TGCGCCAGCACCCTGTACGGGGCACAGGGAACAGATACGCAGTATTTT.

The chain uses TRBV7-6 and TRBJ1-2; no definite D call. V was clipped by 5 bases and J by 4 bases, with 14 bases between them. The CDR3 totals 14 residues. The germline CDR1 and CDR2 sequences are SGHVS and FNYEAQ. CDR3 DNA: TGTGCCAGCAGCCCTGGCGGGCCCGGCTATGGCTACACCTTC. This codes for CASSPGGPGYGYTF.